This note documents a single T cell receptor beta chain sequence. This sample was included in a study of blood T cell repertoires in COVID-19. Study-wide context: Sites in the United States, Italy and Spain provided acute and convalescent COVID-19 samples.

A Seattle source enrolled patients during active infection and followed them longitudinally. The authors' processing: Reference gene primers were amplified, and this amplification served to estimate nucleated cell counts. Data came from immunoSEQ multiplex PCR; TCRdb stores just in-frame clones and leaves some out. V, J and clone size are those of that table, while D and trimming were read from the DNA. The sample carries about 200,000 clones, around four fifths recorded once. Specimen: peripheral blood. The receptor was derived from a woman older than 75 with COVID-19, enrolled during active disease.

The CDR3 protein is CASSPDRADGYTF. The CDR3 region has the DNA TGTGCCAGCAGCCCGGACAGGGCTGACGGCTACACCTTC. The chain is built from TRBV4-2 and TRBJ1-2; 8 nucleotides match TRBD1. The CDR3 is 13 amino acids. J was trimmed by 8 bases and V by 4 bases; bases with no gene match: 6. Per germline, CDR1 LGHNA and CDR2 YNFKEQ.